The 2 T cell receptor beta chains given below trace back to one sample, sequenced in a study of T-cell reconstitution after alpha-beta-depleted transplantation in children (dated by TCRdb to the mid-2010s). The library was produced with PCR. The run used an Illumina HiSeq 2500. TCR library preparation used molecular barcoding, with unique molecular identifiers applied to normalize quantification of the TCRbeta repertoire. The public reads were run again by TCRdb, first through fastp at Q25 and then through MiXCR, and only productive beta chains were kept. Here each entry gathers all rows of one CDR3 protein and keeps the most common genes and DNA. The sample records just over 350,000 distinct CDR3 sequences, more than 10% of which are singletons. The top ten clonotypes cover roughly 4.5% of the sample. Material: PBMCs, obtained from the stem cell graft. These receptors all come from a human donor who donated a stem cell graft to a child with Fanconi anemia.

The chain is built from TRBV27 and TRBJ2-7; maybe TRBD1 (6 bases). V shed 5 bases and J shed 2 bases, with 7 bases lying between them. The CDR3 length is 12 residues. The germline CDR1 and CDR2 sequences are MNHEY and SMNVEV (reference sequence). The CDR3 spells CASSTGTYEQYF. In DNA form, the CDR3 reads TGTGCCAGCAGTACAGGGACCTACGAGCAGTACTTC.

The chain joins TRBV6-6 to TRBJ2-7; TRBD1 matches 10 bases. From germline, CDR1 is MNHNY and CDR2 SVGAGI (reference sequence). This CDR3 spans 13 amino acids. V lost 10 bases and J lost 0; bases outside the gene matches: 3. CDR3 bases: TGTGCCACTGGGACAGGGGACTCCTACGAGCAGTACTTC. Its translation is CATGTGDSYEQYF.